These T cell receptor beta chains were read from a single sample in a study of blood T cell repertoires in COVID-19. The data were produced by immunoSEQ multiplex PCR, yet TCRdb's version contains in-frame clones alone and is incomplete. The sample holds about 160,000 clones, about 85% seen once. The sample comprised peripheral blood. The receptors were sampled from a middle-aged man with acute or convalescent COVID-19. CDR3s include the opening cysteine and the closing phenylalanine or tryptophan. A D gene is named only where the DNA matches it firmly. Clone size is given for some rows only: seen once, a few or many times, or a class if the clone is expanded.

>.|TRBV3-1/TRBV3-2|TRBJ1-1|.
CASSQDLDRPWAFF
TGTGCCAGCAGCCAAGATCTTGACAGGCCTTGGGCTTTCTTT
>TRBD1|TRBV5-1|TRBJ1-1|.
CASSLQGAPTEAFF
TGCGCCAGCAGCTTACAGGGGGCGCCCACTGAAGCTTTCTTT
>.|TRBV28|TRBJ2-7|once
CASSRGRYEQYF
TGTGCCAGCAGTCGAGGGCGCTACGAGCAGTACTTC
>.|TRBV3-1/TRBV3-2|TRBJ2-5|.
CASSQGQRLGETQYF
TGTGCCAGCAGCCAAGGCCAGCGGTTGGGAGAGACCCAGTACTTC
>.|TRBV9|TRBJ2-3|.
CASSVGHYDTQYF
TGTGCCAGCAGCGTAGGGCACTACGATACGCAGTATTTT
>TRBD2|TRBV25-1|TRBJ2-5|.
CASSVPGLESETQYF
TGTGCCAGCAGTGTACCGGGACTAGAATCAGAGACCCAGTACTTC
>.|TRBV12-3/TRBV12-4|TRBJ2-7|.
CASSFMPAYEQYF
TGTGCCAGCAGTTTTATGCCGGCCTACGAGCAGTACTTC
>.|TRBV7-2|TRBJ1-6|.
CASSQTGGTYSYNSPLHF
TGTGCCAGCAGCCAGACAGGTGGAACCTACTCCTATAATTCACCCCTCCACTTT
>TRBD1|TRBV3-1/TRBV3-2|TRBJ1-1|.
CASSHPGQGARSTEAFF
TGTGCCAGCAGCCATCCGGGACAGGGGGCGCGGTCCACTGAAGCTTTCTTT
>.|TRBV20-1|TRBJ1-2|.
CSASGFQGRFGYTF
TGCAGTGCTAGTGGCTTTCAGGGGCGATTTGGCTACACCTTC
>.|TRBV6-5|TRBJ1-1|.
CASKGASEAFF
TGTGCCAGCAAAGGGGCGTCTGAAGCTTTCTTT
>.|TRBV3-1/TRBV3-2|TRBJ1-2|.
CASSQGAGGYTF
TGTGCCAGCAGCCAAGGGGCGGGGGGCTACACCTTC
>TRBD1|TRBV6-2/TRBV6-3|TRBJ2-7|.
CASSYWDRNEQYF
TGTGCCAGCAGTTATTGGGACAGGAACGAGCAGTACTTC
>.|TRBV5-1|TRBJ2-1|.
CASSLWGGQVNEQFF
TGCGCCAGCAGCTTGTGGGGGGGACAGGTCAATGAGCAGTTCTTC
>TRBD1|TRBV7-2|TRBJ2-2|.
CASKGRTGEIGELFF
TGTGCCAGCAAGGGCCGGACAGGGGAGATCGGGGAGCTGTTTTTT
>.|TRBV4-1|TRBJ1-2|.
CASSQDPYSLDGYTF
TGCGCCAGCAGCCAAGATCCTTATTCTCTAGATGGCTACACCTTC
>.|TRBV10-3|TRBJ1-5|.
CAARSGLNQPQHF
TGTGCCGCCCGAAGCGGCCTAAATCAGCCCCAGCATTTT
>.|TRBV4-2|TRBJ1-1|.
CASSQGELGRYTEAFF
TGTGCCAGCAGCCAAGGTGAGTTAGGCAGGTACACTGAAGCTTTCTTT
>.|TRBV3-1/TRBV3-2|TRBJ1-3|.
CASSPLTGIPGGNTIYF
TGTGCCAGCAGCCCCCTCACAGGGATCCCGGGAGGAAACACCATATATTTT
>TRBD2|TRBV7-2|TRBJ2-7|.
CASSLGLAGRSYEQYF
TGTGCCAGCAGCTTAGGGCTAGCGGGGCGATCCTACGAGCAGTACTTC
>TRBD2|TRBV7-8|TRBJ2-2|.
CASSSGAGANTGELFF
TGTGCCAGCAGCTCGGGAGCGGGGGCTAACACCGGGGAGCTGTTTTTT
>.|TRBV2|TRBJ2-5|.
CASSSRGGQTQYF
TGTGCCAGCAGCTCCAGGGGTGGGCAGACCCAGTACTTC
>.|TRBV9|TRBJ2-7|.
CASSPSPGLPYEQYF
TGTGCCAGCAGCCCCTCCCCGGGACTGCCCTACGAGCAGTACTTC
>.|TRBV9|TRBJ1-3|.
CASRGAWGDTIYF
TGTGCCAGCAGAGGGGCTTGGGGGGACACCATATATTTT
>.|TRBV2|TRBJ2-7|.
CASSEALAINEQYF
TGTGCCAGCAGTGAAGCGCTAGCGATCAACGAGCAGTACTTC
>TRBD2|TRBV6-5|TRBJ2-3|.
CASGTSGGADTQYF
TGTGCCAGCGGGACTAGCGGGGGGGCAGATACGCAGTATTTT
>TRBD1|TRBV19|TRBJ2-1|.
CASSRDRLKFF
TGTGCCAGTAGCCGGGACAGACTAAAGTTCTTC
>TRBD1|TRBV3-1/TRBV3-2|TRBJ2-2|.
CASSQASRGLEQRVGTGELFF
TGTGCCAGCAGCCAAGCGAGCAGGGGGTTAGAGCAGCGTGTGGGCACCGGGGAGCTGTTTTTT
>TRBD1|TRBV2|TRBJ1-2|.
CASGGQRDYGYTF
TGTGCCAGCGGGGGACAGCGCGACTATGGCTACACCTTC
>.|TRBV6-5|TRBJ1-2|.
CASSLDSKYRYTF
TGTGCCAGCAGCTTGGACAGCAAGTATCGCTACACCTTC
>TRBD1|TRBV5-1|TRBJ2-6|.
CASSPSGQISSGANVLTF
TGCGCCAGCAGCCCCTCGGGACAGATCTCCTCTGGGGCCAACGTCCTGACTTTC
>.|TRBV28|TRBJ1-2|.
CASRQAINYGYTF
TGTGCCAGCAGACAGGCGATCAACTATGGCTACACCTTC
>TRBD1|TRBV9|TRBJ1-1|.
CASSSSETGGANTEAFF
TGTGCCAGCAGTAGTTCTGAGACAGGGGGCGCGAACACTGAAGCTTTCTTT
>.|TRBV3-1/TRBV3-2|TRBJ2-5|.
CASSHLRVAGETQYF
TGTGCCAGCAGCCACCTCCGGGTCGCGGGCGAGACCCAGTACTTC
>TRBD1|TRBV13|TRBJ1-1|.
CASRLQGAKTEAFF
TGTGCCAGCAGATTACAGGGGGCTAAAACTGAAGCTTTCTTT
>TRBD1|TRBV18|TRBJ2-2|.
CASSPDRARTGELFF
TGTGCCAGCTCACCAGACAGGGCGAGGACCGGGGAGCTGTTTTTT
>.|TRBV4-1|TRBJ2-3|.
CASSQVPGLADTQYF
TGCGCCAGCAGCCAAGTTCCAGGGCTTGCAGATACGCAGTATTTT
>TRBD2|TRBV6-2/TRBV6-3|TRBJ2-7|.
CASSGAGESHEQYF
TGTGCCAGCAGTGGGGCGGGGGAATCCCACGAGCAGTACTTC
>TRBD1|TRBV19|TRBJ2-1|.
CASSILDRAYNEQFF
TGTGCCAGTAGTATTCTGGACAGGGCCTACAATGAGCAGTTCTTC
>.|TRBV6-2/TRBV6-3|TRBJ1-6|.
CASSYDEGTPLHF
TGTGCCAGCAGTTACGATGAGGGAACACCCCTCCACTTT
>.|TRBV19|TRBJ1-1|.
CASSISGGGTEAFF
TGTGCCAGTAGTATATCCGGGGGAGGGACTGAAGCTTTCTTT
>.|TRBV23-1|TRBJ1-6|.
CAGYRVWGSPLHF
TGCGCCGGCTACAGGGTTTGGGGTTCACCCCTCCACTTT
>.|TRBV11-1|TRBJ2-3|.
CASSLGGWGTDTQYF
TGTGCCAGCAGCTTAGGAGGGTGGGGTACAGATACGCAGTATTTT
>.|TRBV27|TRBJ1-6|.
CASSLLGNSPLHF
TGTGCCAGCAGTTTACTCGGGAATTCACCCCTCCACTTT
>.|TRBV2|TRBJ2-7|.
CASSFNRFSYEQYF
TGTGCCAGCAGTTTCAACAGGTTCTCCTACGAGCAGTACTTC
>.|TRBV2|TRBJ2-1|few
CASSQDSLNEQFF
TGTGCCAGCAGTCAGGACTCGCTGAATGAGCAGTTCTTC
>.|TRBV5-6|TRBJ1-2|.
CASSFQYGYTF
TGTGCCAGCAGCTTCCAATATGGCTACACCTTC
>TRBD2|TRBV18|TRBJ2-1|.
CASSPRLAAGKNEQFF
TGTGCCAGCTCACCTCGACTAGCGGCGGGAAAAAATGAGCAGTTCTTC
>.|TRBV12-3/TRBV12-4|TRBJ1-2|.
CASSFSLNYGYTF
TGTGCCAGCAGTTTCTCACTTAACTATGGCTACACCTTC
>TRBD1|TRBV9|TRBJ2-1|.
CASSLGQRTNNEQFF
TGTGCCAGCAGCTTGGGACAGCGGACGAACAATGAGCAGTTCTTC
>TRBD1|TRBV30|TRBJ2-5|.
CAWSVRRQGARRETQYF
TGTGCCTGGAGTGTGAGGCGGCAGGGGGCTCGTCGAGAGACCCAGTACTTC
>TRBD1|TRBV2|TRBJ1-1|.
CASSPGQERLAFF
TGTGCCAGCAGTCCGGGACAGGAACGTCTGGCTTTCTTT
>.|TRBV5-6|TRBJ2-7|once
CASSLAGVVAGKSYEQYF
TGTGCCAGCAGCTTGGCGGGGGTCGTTGCGGGGAAATCCTACGAGCAGTACTTC
>TRBD1|TRBV4-1|TRBJ1-3|.
CASSPPSDRDGNTIYF
TGCGCCAGCAGCCCGCCTTCAGACAGGGACGGAAACACCATATATTTT
>.|TRBV19|TRBJ2-7|.
CASSRGDAEQYF
TGTGCCAGTAGCAGGGGGGATGCCGAGCAGTACTTC
>TRBD1|TRBV7-9|TRBJ2-7|.
CASSPFRIQGAIEQYF
TGTGCCAGCAGCCCCTTTAGGATACAGGGGGCAATCGAGCAGTACTTC
>.|TRBV9|TRBJ1-1|few
CASSPLGGTEAFF
TGTGCCAGCAGCCCCCTAGGGGGCACTGAAGCTTTCTTT